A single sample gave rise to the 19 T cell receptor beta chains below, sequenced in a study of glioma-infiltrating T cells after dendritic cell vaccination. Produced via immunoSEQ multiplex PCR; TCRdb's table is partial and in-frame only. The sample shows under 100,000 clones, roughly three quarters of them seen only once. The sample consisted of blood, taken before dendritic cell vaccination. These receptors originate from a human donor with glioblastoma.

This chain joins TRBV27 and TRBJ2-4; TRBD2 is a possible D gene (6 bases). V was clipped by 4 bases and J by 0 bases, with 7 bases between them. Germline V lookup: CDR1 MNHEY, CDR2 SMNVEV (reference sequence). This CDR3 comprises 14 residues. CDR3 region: CASSSGLAKNIQYF. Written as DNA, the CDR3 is TGTGCCAGCAGTTCGGGACTAGCCAAAAACATTCAGTACTTC.

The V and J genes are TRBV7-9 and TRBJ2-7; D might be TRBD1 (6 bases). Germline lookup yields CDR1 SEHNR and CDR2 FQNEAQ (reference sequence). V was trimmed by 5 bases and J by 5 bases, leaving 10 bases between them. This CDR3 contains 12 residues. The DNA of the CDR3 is TGTGCCAGCAGCAAACAGGGCCACGAGCAGTACTTC. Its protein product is CASSKQGHEQYF.

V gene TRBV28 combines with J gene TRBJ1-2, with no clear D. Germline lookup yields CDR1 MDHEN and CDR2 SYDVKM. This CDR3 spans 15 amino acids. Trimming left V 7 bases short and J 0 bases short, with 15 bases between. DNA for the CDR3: TGTGCCAGCACCCCGGGAAGCAGACCTAACTATGGCTACACCTTC. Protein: CASTPGSRPNYGYTF.

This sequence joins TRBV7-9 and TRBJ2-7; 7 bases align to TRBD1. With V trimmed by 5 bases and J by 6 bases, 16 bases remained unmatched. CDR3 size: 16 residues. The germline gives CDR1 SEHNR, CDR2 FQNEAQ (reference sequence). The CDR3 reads CASSPGQASTLFEQYF. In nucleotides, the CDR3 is TGTGCCAGCAGCCCCGGACAGGCGAGTACACTCTTCGAGCAGTACTTC.

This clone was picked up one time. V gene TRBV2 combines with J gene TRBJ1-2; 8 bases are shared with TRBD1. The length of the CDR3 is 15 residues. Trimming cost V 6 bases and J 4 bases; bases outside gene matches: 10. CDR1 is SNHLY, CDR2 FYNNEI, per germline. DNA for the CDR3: TGTGCCAGCAGGCGCCCGACAGGGGCCCCCTATGGCTACACCTTC. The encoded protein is CASRRPTGAPYGYTF.

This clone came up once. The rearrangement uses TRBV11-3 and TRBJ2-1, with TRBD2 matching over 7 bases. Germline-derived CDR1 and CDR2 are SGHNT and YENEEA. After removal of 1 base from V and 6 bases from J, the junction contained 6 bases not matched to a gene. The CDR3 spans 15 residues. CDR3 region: CASSLGRGGFNEQFF. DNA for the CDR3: TGTGCCAGCAGCTTAGGCCGCGGGGGTTTCAATGAGCAGTTCTTC.

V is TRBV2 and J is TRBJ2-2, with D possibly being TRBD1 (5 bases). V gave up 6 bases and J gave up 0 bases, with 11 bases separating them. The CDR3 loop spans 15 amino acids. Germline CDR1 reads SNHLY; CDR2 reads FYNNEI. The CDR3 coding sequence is TGTGCCAGCAGGCAGGACAACTCGAACACCGGGGAGCTGTTTTTT. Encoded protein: CASRQDNSNTGELFF.

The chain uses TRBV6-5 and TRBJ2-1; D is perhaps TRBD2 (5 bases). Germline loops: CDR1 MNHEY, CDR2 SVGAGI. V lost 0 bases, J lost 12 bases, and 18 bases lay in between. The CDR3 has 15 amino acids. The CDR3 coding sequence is TGTGCCAGCAGTTACTCAAGCCCAGCGGTTGGTGGGCAGTTCTTC. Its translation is CASSYSSPAVGGQFF.

CDR3 coding DNA: TGCAGCGTTACCGGGACAGGGGCTATGAACACTGAAGCTTTCTTT. It specifies CSVTGTGAMNTEAFF. This rearrangement joins TRBV29-1 to TRBJ1-1, with 10 nucleotides matching TRBD1. Looked up from germline, CDR1 is SQVTM and CDR2 is ANQGSEA. CDR3 length: 15 amino acids. V gave up 5 bases and J gave up 0 bases; unmatched junction bases: 6.

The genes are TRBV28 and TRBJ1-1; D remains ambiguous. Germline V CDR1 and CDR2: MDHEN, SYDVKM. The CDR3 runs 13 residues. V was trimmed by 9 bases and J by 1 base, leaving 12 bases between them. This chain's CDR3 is CASSEAANTEAFF. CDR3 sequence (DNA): TGTGCCAGTTCCGAGGCAGCGAACACTGAAGCTTTCTTT.

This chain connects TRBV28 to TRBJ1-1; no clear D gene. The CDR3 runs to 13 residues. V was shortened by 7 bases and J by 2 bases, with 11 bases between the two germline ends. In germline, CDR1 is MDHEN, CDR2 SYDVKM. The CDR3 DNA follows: TGTGCCAGCACCACGAGCCATAACACTGAAGCTTTCTTT. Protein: CASTTSHNTEAFF.

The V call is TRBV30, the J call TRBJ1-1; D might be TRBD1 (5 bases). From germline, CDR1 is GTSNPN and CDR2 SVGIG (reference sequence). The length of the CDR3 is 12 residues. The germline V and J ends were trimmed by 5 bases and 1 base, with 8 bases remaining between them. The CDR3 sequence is CAWGTGNTEAFF. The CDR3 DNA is TGTGCCTGGGGAACAGGGAACACTGAAGCTTTCTTT.

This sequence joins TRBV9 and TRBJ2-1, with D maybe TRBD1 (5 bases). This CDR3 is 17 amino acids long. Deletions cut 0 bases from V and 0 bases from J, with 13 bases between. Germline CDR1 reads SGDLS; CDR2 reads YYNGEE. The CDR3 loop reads CASSVDGHPSSYNEQFF. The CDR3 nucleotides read TGTGCCAGCAGCGTAGACGGACACCCCAGCTCCTACAATGAGCAGTTCTTC.

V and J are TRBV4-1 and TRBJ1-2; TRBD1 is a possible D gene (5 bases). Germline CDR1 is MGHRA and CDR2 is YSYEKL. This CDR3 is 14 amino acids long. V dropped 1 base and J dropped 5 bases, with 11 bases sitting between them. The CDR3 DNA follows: TGCGCCAGCAGCCAAGCTCTGGGGGGTTATGGCTACACCTTC. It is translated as CASSQALGGYGYTF.

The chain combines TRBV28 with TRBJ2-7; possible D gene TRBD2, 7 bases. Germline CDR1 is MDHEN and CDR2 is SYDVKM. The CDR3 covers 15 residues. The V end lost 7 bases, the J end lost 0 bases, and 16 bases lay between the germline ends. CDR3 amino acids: CASNDGGASSYEQYF. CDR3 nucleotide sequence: TGTGCCAGCAATGATGGGGGGGCTAGCTCCTACGAGCAGTACTTC.

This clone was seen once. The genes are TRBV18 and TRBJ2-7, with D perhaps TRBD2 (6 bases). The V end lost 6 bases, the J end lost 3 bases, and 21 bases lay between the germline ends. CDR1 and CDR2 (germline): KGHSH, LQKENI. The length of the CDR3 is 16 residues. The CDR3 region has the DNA TGTGCCAGCTCTCAGGGAATCGGGGGAGCAAGCTACGAGCAGTACTTC. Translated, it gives CASSQGIGGASYEQYF.

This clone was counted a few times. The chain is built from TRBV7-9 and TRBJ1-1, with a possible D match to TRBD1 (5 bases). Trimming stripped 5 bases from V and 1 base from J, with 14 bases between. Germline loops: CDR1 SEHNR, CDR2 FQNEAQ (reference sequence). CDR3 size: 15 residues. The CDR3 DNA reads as TGTGCCAGCAGCCCCCTAGCGCAGGGGAACACTGAAGCTTTCTTT. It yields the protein CASSPLAQGNTEAFF. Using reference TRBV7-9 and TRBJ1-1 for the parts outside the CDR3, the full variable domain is DTGVSQNPRHKITKRGQNVTFRCDPISEHNRLYWYRQTLGQGPEFLTYFQNEAQLEKSRLLSDRFSAERPKGSFSTLEIQRTEQGDSAMYLCASSPLAQGNTEAFFGQGTRLTVV.

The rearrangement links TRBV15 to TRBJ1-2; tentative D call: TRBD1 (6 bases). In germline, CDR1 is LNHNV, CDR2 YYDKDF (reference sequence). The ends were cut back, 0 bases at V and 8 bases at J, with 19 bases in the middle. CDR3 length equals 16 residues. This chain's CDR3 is CATSRDRRAGAQGYTF. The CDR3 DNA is TGTGCCACCAGCAGAGACCGACGAGCAGGGGCACAGGGCTACACCTTC.

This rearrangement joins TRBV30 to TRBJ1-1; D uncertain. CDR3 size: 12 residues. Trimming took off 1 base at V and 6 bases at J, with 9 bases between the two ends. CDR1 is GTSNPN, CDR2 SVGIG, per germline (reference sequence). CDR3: CAWSAHVAEAFF. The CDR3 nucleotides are TGTGCCTGGAGTGCCCATGTAGCTGAAGCTTTCTTT.